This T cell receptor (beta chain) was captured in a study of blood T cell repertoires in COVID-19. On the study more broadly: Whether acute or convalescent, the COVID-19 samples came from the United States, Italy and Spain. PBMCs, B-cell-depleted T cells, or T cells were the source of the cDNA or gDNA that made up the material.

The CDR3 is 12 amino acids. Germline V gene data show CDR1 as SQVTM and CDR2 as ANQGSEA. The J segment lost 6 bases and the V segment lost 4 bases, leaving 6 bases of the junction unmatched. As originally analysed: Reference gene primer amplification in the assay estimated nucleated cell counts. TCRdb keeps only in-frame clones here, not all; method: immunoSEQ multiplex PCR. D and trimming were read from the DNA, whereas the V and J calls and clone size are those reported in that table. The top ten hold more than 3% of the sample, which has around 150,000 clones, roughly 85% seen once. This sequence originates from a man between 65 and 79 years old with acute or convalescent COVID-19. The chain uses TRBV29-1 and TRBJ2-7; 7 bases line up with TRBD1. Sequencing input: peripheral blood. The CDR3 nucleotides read TGCAGCGTTGCGACAGGGAACAGCGAGCAGTACTTC. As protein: CSVATGNSEQYF.